A selection of T cell receptor beta chains follows, all from one sample in a study of CD8+CD57+ T cells in acquired aplastic anemia. Using its own MiXCR run on the reads, TCRdb lists one record per CDR3 protein. Of some 280,000 distinct CDR3 sequences in the sample, about 56% were seen once. Sequencing input: sorted CD4+, CD8+, or CD8+CD57+ T cells (not recorded which) from PBMCs. Source of these receptors: a human donor with severe aplastic anemia or a healthy control (not recorded which). Both conserved end residues are part of each CDR3. The order of the fields is clone size, D gene, J gene, V gene, CDR3 DNA, CDR3 protein. D genes are given only for firm matches. Expanded clones get a size class; other rows say once, few or many, or leave the size out.

>few|TRBD1|TRBJ2-5|TRBV29-1
TGCAGCACCACACAGGGGCAAGAGACCCAGTACTTC
CSTTQGQETQYF
>many|NA|TRBJ1-6|TRBV5-1
TGCGCCAGCAGCTTCGATAGACTTGCCTCCTATAATTCACCCCTCCACTTT
CASSFDRLASYNSPLHF
>many|TRBD1|TRBJ1-5|TRBV6-5
TGTGCCAGCAGTTCCGGGACAGGGGTGAGGGATCAGCCCCAGCATTTT
CASSSGTGVRDQPQHF
>NA|TRBD1|TRBJ2-5|TRBV4-2
TGTGCCAGCAGCTTCCCAGACACCGGGACAGGGGTTGGAGAGACCCAGTACTTC
CASSFPDTGTGVGETQYF
>many|TRBD2|TRBJ2-1|TRBV20-1
TGCAGTGCCCAGCGGGGGGGCTTGTTCTTC
CSAQRGGLFF
>few|TRBD1|TRBJ1-1|TRBV10-3
TGTGCCATCAGTGCATCCGGGACAGGGGTCACTGAAGCTTTCTTT
CAISASGTGVTEAFF
>NA|NA|TRBJ2-7|TRBV19
TGTGCCAGTAGTGCACCCTTCGGGACTCCGTACGAGCAGTACTTC
CASSAPFGTPYEQYF
>many|NA|TRBJ1-1|TRBV19
TGTGCCAGTAGTATGTGGGGGGTCGGAGGGTACACTGAAGCTTTCTTT
CASSMWGVGGYTEAFF
>NA|NA|TRBJ1-1|TRBV15
TGTGCCACCAGCAGAGGAGGGGAGAACACTGAAGCTTTCTTT
CATSRGGENTEAFF
>NA|NA|TRBJ2-5|TRBV10-2
TGCGCCAGCAGTGAGACAAGGGGGATAGGGGAGACCCAGTACTTC
CASSETRGIGETQYF
>NA|TRBD1|TRBJ2-1|TRBV10-3
TGTGCCATCAGCACCCAGACAGGGGAAGGCTACAATGAGCAGTTCTTC
CAISTQTGEGYNEQFF
>many|TRBD2|TRBJ2-7|TRBV11-2
TGTGCCAGCAGCCTCAGGCTAGCGGGGGCCTACGAGCAGTACTTC
CASSLRLAGAYEQYF
>NA|TRBD2|TRBJ2-3|TRBV2
TGTGCCAGCAGTGTAGCGGGAAGCACAGATACGCAGTATTTT
CASSVAGSTDTQYF
>NA|NA|TRBJ2-3|TRBV24-1
TGTGCCACCAGCCACCCTGACGCCGGACTAAATACGCAGTATTTT
CATSHPDAGLNTQYF
>few|TRBD1|TRBJ1-3|TRBV7-3
TGTGCCAGCAGCTTGACAGGGCTGGAGAACACCATATATTTT
CASSLTGLENTIYF
>many|NA|TRBJ1-1|TRBV7-9
TGTGCCAGCAGCTGGTCACAGTGGGACACTGAAGCTTTCTTT
CASSWSQWDTEAFF
>once|TRBD1|TRBJ2-5|TRBV10-3
TGTGCCATAACCCCGGGACAGGAGGAGACCCAGTACTTC
CAITPGQEETQYF
>NA|TRBD1|TRBJ1-2|TRBV20-1
TGCAGTGCTAGAGAACTCCGACAGGGGAACTATGGCTACACCTTC
CSARELRQGNYGYTF
>many|NA|TRBJ1-2|TRBV3-1
TGTGCCAGCAGCCAATCGGGTGAGAATGGCTACACCTTC
CASSQSGENGYTF
>NA|NA|TRBJ1-2|TRBV12-3/TRBV12-4
TGTGCCAGCAGTGCCGGGACACCACTTGATGGCTACACCTTC
CASSAGTPLDGYTF
>many|NA|TRBJ1-6|TRBV5-1
TGCGCCAGCAGCTCGGAGGCCGATAATTCACCCCTCCACTTT
CASSSEADNSPLHF
>few|TRBD2|TRBJ2-3|TRBV9
TGTGCCAGCAGCGTAGGATGGACTAGCGGGAGGGTTGATACGCAGTATTTT
CASSVGWTSGRVDTQYF
>many|NA|TRBJ1-5|TRBV5-6
TGTGCCAGCAGCTTGGGTACGGGGCAGGTATTTCAGCCCCAGCATTTT
CASSLGTGQVFQPQHF
>many|NA|TRBJ1-5|TRBV19
TGTGCCAGTAACCCCGTAGGGGGTTCGGTGGGGAATCAGCCCCAGCATTTT
CASNPVGGSVGNQPQHF
>NA|NA|TRBJ2-7|TRBV7-3
TGTGCCAGCAGTCGCCCAGGCCGCTCCTACGAGCAGTACTTC
CASSRPGRSYEQYF
>NA|NA|TRBJ1-1|TRBV29-1
NA
CSVEVWARGIF
>NA|TRBD1|TRBJ1-1|TRBV15
TGTGCCACCAGCAGAGTAAAGGACAGGGGGCCGCCAATGAACACTGAAGCTTTCTTT
CATSRVKDRGPPMNTEAFF
>NA|NA|TRBJ2-7|TRBV20-1
TGCAGTTACGTTCGTGGGGCCTACGAGCAGTACTTC
CSYVRGAYEQYF
>few|NA|TRBJ1-2|TRBV20-1
TGCAGTGCCTCCGACGAGGGAGCTAACTATGGCTACACCTTC
CSASDEGANYGYTF
>NA|NA|TRBJ2-7|TRBV7-8
TGTGCCAGCAGCTCGGGACAAAGGGTATTCTACGAGCAGTACTTC
CASSSGQRVFYEQYF